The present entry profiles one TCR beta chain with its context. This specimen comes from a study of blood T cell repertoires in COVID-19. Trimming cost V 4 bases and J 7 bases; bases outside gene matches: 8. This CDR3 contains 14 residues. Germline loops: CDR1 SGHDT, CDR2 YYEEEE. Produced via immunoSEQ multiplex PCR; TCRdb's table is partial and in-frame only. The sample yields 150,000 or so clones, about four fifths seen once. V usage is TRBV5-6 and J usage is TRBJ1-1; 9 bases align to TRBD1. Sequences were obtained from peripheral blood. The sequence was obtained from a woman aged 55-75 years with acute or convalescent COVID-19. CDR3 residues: CASSAGTGRYEAFF. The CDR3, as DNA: TGTGCCAGCAGCGCCGGGACAGGGAGATATGAAGCTTTCTTT.